This entry lists 5 T cell receptor beta chains sequenced from one sample in a study of blood T cell repertoires in COVID-19. The protocol was immunoSEQ multiplex PCR, while the TCRdb copy is restricted to in-frame clones and leaves out a portion. The sample shows roughly 260,000 clones, roughly nine tenths of them seen only once. Material for sequencing was PBMCs or T cells enriched from blood (not recorded which). The receptors originated from a young woman who had recovered from COVID-19.

The chain combines TRBV27 with TRBJ2-7; 7 bases line up with TRBD1. CDR3 length equals 11 residues. Per germline, CDR1 MNHEY and CDR2 SMNVEV (reference sequence). V dropped 8 bases and J dropped 4; count of bases not matched to a gene: 2. This CDR3 reads CASGQVYEQYF. The DNA for the CDR3 is TGTGCCAGCGGACAGGTATACGAGCAGTACTTC.

The chain's CDR3 is CASRQGGETQYF. CDR3 in DNA: TGTGCCAGTCGACAGGGGGGGGAGACCCAGTACTTC. The chain links TRBV2 to TRBJ2-5, with 9 positions matching TRBD1. There are 12 residues in the CDR3. Germline assignment: CDR1 SNHLY and CDR2 FYNNEI. Losses at the gene ends were 9 bases for V and 5 bases for J; bases not matched to a gene: 4.

This clone was detected only a few times. The gene calls are TRBV14 and TRBJ1-6, with 8 nucleotides matching TRBD1. The CDR3 loop spans 13 amino acids. Germline-derived CDR1 and CDR2 are SGHDN and FVKESK. The J segment lost 9 bases and the V segment lost 4 bases, leaving 2 bases of the junction unmatched. The CDR3 DNA follows: TGTGCCAGCAGCCCGACAGGGGCTTCACCCCTCCACTTT. This translates into CASSPTGASPLHF.

This chain joins TRBV15 and TRBJ2-2; D gene ambiguous. V was clipped by 3 bases and J by 0 bases, with 8 bases between them. This CDR3 region has 15 residues. Germline V lookup: CDR1 LNHNV, CDR2 YYDKDF (reference sequence). Written as DNA, the CDR3 is TGTGCCACCAGCAGTTTTACAACGAACACCGGGGAGCTGTTTTTT. Protein: CATSSFTTNTGELFF. The whole variable domain, remainder taken from reference TRBV15 and TRBJ2-2, is DAMVIQNPRYQVTQFGKPVTLSCSQTLNHNVMYWYQQKSSQAPKLLFHYYDKDFNNEADTPDNFQSRRPNTSFCFLDIRSPGLGDTAMYLCATSSFTTNTGELFFGEGSRLTVL.

This rearrangement joins TRBV6-5 to TRBJ2-7; the D gene is possibly TRBD1 (6 bases). V was shortened by 5 bases and J by 6 bases, with 20 bases between the two germline ends. Germline V gene lookup returns CDR1 MNHEY and CDR2 SVGAGI. The CDR3 runs to 15 residues. The DNA of the CDR3 is TGTGCCAGCAGTCCTCGGCGCAGGGGCCCCGTCGAGCAGTACTTC. Protein: CASSPRRRGPVEQYF.